A single sample is the source of the 25 T cell receptor beta chains below, sequenced in a study of cytomegalovirus exposure and HLA in healthy donors. The PCR employed 60 Vbeta primers together with 13 Jbeta primers. Profiled with immunoSEQ multiplex PCR; TCRdb holds only in-frame clones, not every one. In the table there are some 180,000 clones, less than 90% of which are singletons. The sample consisted of PBMCs. The receptors shown here come from a girl under three years old in good health and CMV-seronegative.

The chain links TRBV25-1 to TRBJ2-5; TRBD1 might be the D (6 bases). This CDR3 is built from 11 residues. Trimming stripped 7 bases from V and 10 bases from J, with 13 bases between. Germline CDR1 MGHDK, CDR2 SYGVNS. The CDR3 nucleotides read TGTGCCAGCACAACAGGGACCCGCCAGTACTTC. Translating it yields CASTTGTRQYF.

The V gene is TRBV6-5, the J gene TRBJ2-5; D unresolved. This CDR3 contains 13 residues. Germline V lookup: CDR1 MNHEY, CDR2 SVGAGI. With 6 bases removed from V and 4 bases from J, the gap between germline ends came to 12 bases. The CDR3 bases are TGTGCCAGCAGCCCCCCCCCGGGAGAGACCCAGTACTTC. Its translation: CASSPPPGETQYF.

This clone was seen a few times. The J gene is TRBJ2-3, the V gene TRBV7-9; TRBD1 matches at 8 bases. V shed 2 bases, J shed 6 bases, and the junction held 4 bases outside the gene matches. This CDR3 is built from 14 residues. Germline assignment: CDR1 SEHNR and CDR2 FQNEAQ (reference sequence). CDR3 DNA sequence: TGTGCCAGCAGCTTACAGGGGGCAGGGGATACGCAGTATTTT. It codes for CASSLQGAGDTQYF.

V gene TRBV5-5 combines with J gene TRBJ2-4; 11 bases are shared with TRBD1. In germline, CDR1 is SGHKS, CDR2 YYEKEE (reference sequence). This CDR3 is built from 16 residues. Trimming took 1 base from V and 6 from J; bases not matched to a gene: 6. The CDR3 region is CASSLRTGTGGNIQYF. CDR3 coding DNA: TGTGCCAGCAGCTTGAGGACCGGGACAGGGGGAAACATTCAGTACTTC.

This chain uses TRBV28 with TRBJ1-5; D is unresolved. The CDR3 has 15 amino acids. Germline V CDR1 and CDR2: MDHEN, SYDVKM. The germline V and J ends were trimmed by 2 bases and 2 bases, with 10 bases remaining between them. CDR3 sequence reads: CASSLGWGGNQPQHF. CDR3 nucleotides: TGTGCCAGCAGTTTAGGCTGGGGAGGCAATCAGCCCCAGCATTTT.

V usage is TRBV19 and J usage is TRBJ1-1; 8 bases map to TRBD1. Losses at the gene ends were 1 base for V and 5 bases for J; bases not matched to a gene: 6. Germline CDR1 LNHDA, CDR2 SQIVND (reference sequence). The CDR3 spans 15 residues. CDR3 loop: CASSIVSGGRTEAFF. The DNA for the CDR3 is TGTGCCAGTAGTATAGTGTCAGGGGGCCGAACTGAAGCTTTCTTT.

The chain combines TRBV13 with TRBJ2-1, with TRBD2 matching over 9 bases. V shed 3 bases and J 3 bases; nucleotides not matched to a gene: 3. The CDR3 covers 15 residues. From germline, CDR1 is PRHDT and CDR2 FYEKMQ (reference sequence). CDR3: CASSLRGRGYNEQFF. The CDR3, as DNA: TGTGCCAGCAGCTTGCGCGGGAGGGGCTACAATGAGCAGTTCTTC.

J is TRBJ2-5 and V is TRBV5-6, with D maybe TRBD2 (5 bases). In germline, CDR1 is SGHDT, CDR2 YYEEEE. With 1 base removed from V and 1 base from J, the gap between germline ends came to 11 bases. The CDR3 runs 15 residues. The DNA for the CDR3 is TGTGCCAGCAGCTTGTTCGGGGTCGGCCAAGAGACCCAGTACTTC. Translated, it gives CASSLFGVGQETQYF.

Worth noting for this clone: At the DNA level, this CDR3 is encoded by other sequences in the same sample as well. The chain recombines TRBV5-1 with TRBJ2-5; D is undetermined. The germline gives CDR1 SGHRS, CDR2 YFSETQ. The CDR3 contains 12 residues. V was clipped by 3 bases and J by 2 bases, with 5 bases between them. The CDR3 DNA reads as TGCGCCAGCAGCTCCACTCAAGAGACCCAGTACTTC. Residues: CASSSTQETQYF.

This clone was seen a single time. The gene calls are TRBV14 and TRBJ2-7; weak D call: TRBD1 (6 bases). The CDR3 contains 14 residues. V gave up 4 bases and J gave up 6 bases, with 16 bases separating them. The germline CDR1 and CDR2 sequences are SGHDN and FVKESK. CDR3 loop: CASSRRGGYSEQYF. The DNA for the CDR3 is TGTGCCAGCAGCCGTAGAGGGGGTTATTCCGAGCAGTACTTC.

In DNA, the CDR3 is TGCAGCGCCTTACCGGGGGGACACGGTTTGACAGATACGCAGTATTTT. Translating gives CSALPGGHGLTDTQYF. The V gene is TRBV29-1, the J gene TRBJ2-3; D is perhaps TRBD2 (7 bases). The CDR3 has 16 amino acids. Germline V gene data show CDR1 as SQVTM and CDR2 as ANQGSEA. V shed 7 bases and J shed 3 bases, with 23 bases lying between them.

V and J are TRBV30 and TRBJ1-1; unclear D gene. The CDR3 extends over 13 amino acids. From germline, CDR1 is GTSNPN and CDR2 SVGIG (reference sequence). V was pared by 0 bases and J by 6 bases, with 11 bases between. The CDR3 DNA reads as TGTGCCTGGAGTGTAGGACGGGGAGCTGAAGCTTTCTTT. Translating gives CAWSVGRGAEAFF.

The chain recombines TRBV5-6 with TRBJ2-1, with 11 bases that match TRBD2. Trimming cost V 4 bases and J 7 bases; bases outside gene matches: 4. The CDR3 extends over 14 amino acids. Germline CDR1 reads SGHDT; CDR2 reads YYEEEE. CDR3 nucleotides: TGTGCCAGCAGCATAATAGCGGGAGGGAATGAGCAGTTCTTC. This translates into CASSIIAGGNEQFF.

This chain uses TRBV6-5 with TRBJ2-1; no clear D. V dropped 2 bases and J dropped 4 bases, with 6 bases sitting between them. The CDR3 is 13 amino acids. CDR1 is MNHEY, CDR2 SVGAGI, per germline. In DNA, the CDR3 is TGTGCCAGCAGTTACCAGAATTACAATGAGCAGTTCTTC. This translates into CASSYQNYNEQFF.

This chain links TRBV6-5 with TRBJ2-7, with TRBD1 matching 12 bases. Germline CDR1 MNHEY, CDR2 SVGAGI. The CDR3 is 15 residues long. Germline trimming cut 5 bases from V and 4 bases from J; bases unmatched to any gene: 6. The CDR3: CASSIRDRGPYEQYF. The CDR3 DNA follows: TGTGCCAGCAGTATCCGGGACAGGGGGCCATACGAGCAGTACTTC.

The chain links TRBV18 to TRBJ2-1, with TRBD1 matching 7 bases. The length of the CDR3 is 15 residues. J gave up 5 bases and V 2 bases, and 6 bases lay outside the gene matches. Germline V gene sequence: CDR1 KGHSH, CDR2 LQKENI. CDR3 bases: TGTGCCAGCTCACCAAGGGGGCTGGACAACAATGAGCAGTTCTTC. This codes for CASSPRGLDNNEQFF.

This clone was recorded once. The chain recombines TRBV5-1 with TRBJ2-7; TRBD2 agrees at 12 bases. Germline CDR1 reads SGHRS; CDR2 reads YFSETQ. The V gene end was trimmed by 2 bases and the J gene end by 6 bases; junction bases not matched to a gene: 0. The CDR3 length is 13 residues. In DNA form, the CDR3 reads TGCGCCAGCAGCTTACTAGCGGGGGGCGAGCAGTACTTC. This sequence encodes CASSLLAGGEQYF.

This clone has a handful of counts. This sequence joins TRBV30 and TRBJ2-3, with 8 bases that match TRBD2. The CDR3 consists of 13 residues. Germline CDR1 reads GTSNPN; CDR2 reads SVGIG (reference sequence). Trimming took 6 bases from V and 14 from J; bases not matched to a gene: 16. The CDR3: CACPSSSGSAWYF. The DNA for the CDR3 is TGTGCCTGCCCCTCGTCTAGCGGGTCGGCGTGGTATTTT.

The gene calls are TRBV6-9 and TRBJ1-5; TRBD1 is a possible D gene (5 bases). Germline CDR1 and CDR2: MNHGY and SVAAGI. V was clipped by 7 bases and J by 4 bases, with 20 bases between them. The CDR3 extends over 16 amino acids. The CDR3 is CASIPSGIGGNQPQHF. DNA of the CDR3: TGTGCCAGCATCCCTTCGGGGATCGGGGGAAATCAGCCCCAGCATTTT.

This clone appeared a single time. The V gene is TRBV9, the J gene TRBJ2-7; 8 bases line up with TRBD1. This CDR3 has 15 amino acids. Germline trimming cut 0 bases from V and 3 bases from J; bases unmatched to any gene: 5. Germline CDR1 and CDR2: SGDLS and YYNGEE. In DNA, the CDR3 is TGTGCCAGCAGCGTAGGGACAGGGCTTTTCTACGAGCAGTACTTC. Protein sequence: CASSVGTGLFYEQYF.

This clone was found a few times. CDR3: CASNQQGPGEKLFF. The DNA of the CDR3 is TGCGCCAGCAACCAACAGGGTCCTGGAGAAAAACTGTTTTTT. The V and J genes are TRBV10-2 and TRBJ1-4; a possible D gene is TRBD1 (6 bases). V was shortened by 7 bases and J by 8 bases, with 17 bases between the two germline ends. CDR1 is WSHSY, CDR2 SAAADI, per germline. This CDR3 spans 14 amino acids.

This rearrangement joins TRBV5-1 to TRBJ2-2; TRBD1 aligns across 12 bases. The germline gives CDR1 SGHRS, CDR2 YFSETQ. The CDR3 has 16 residues. J was trimmed by 7 bases and V by 1 base; bases with no gene match: 5. CDR3 sequence (DNA): TGCGCCAGCAGCTTGTCTGGGACAGGGGGCGGCGGGGAGCTGTTTTTT. It codes for CASSLSGTGGGGELFF.

The rearrangement uses TRBV6-5 and TRBJ2-7, with 7 bases fitting TRBD2. This CDR3 has 14 residues. CDR1 MNHEY and CDR2 SVGAGI come from the germline V gene. The trim removed 4 bases at V and 0 bases at J, leaving 3 bases unmatched. Here the CDR3 reads CASSSRTSSYEQYF. The DNA of the CDR3 is TGTGCCAGCAGTTCCAGGACTAGCTCCTACGAGCAGTACTTC.

Notes on this clone: Sequence at one end of the junction differs from germline and may be a read error. The chain is built from TRBV11-2 and TRBJ2-7, with 8 positions matching TRBD1. From germline, CDR1 is SGHAT and CDR2 FQNNGV. This CDR3 has 18 residues. This CDR3 is CASSSLPPGTGLSYEQYF. In nucleotides, the CDR3 is TGTGCCAGCAGCTCTCTACCTCCCGGGACAGGTCTCTCCTATGAGCAGTACTTC.

CDR3: CASSSSGYEQFF. The CDR3 DNA reads TGTGCCAGCAGCTCCTCGGGATATGAGCAGTTCTTC. The chain combines TRBV11-3 with TRBJ2-1, with D perhaps matching TRBD2 (5 bases). CDR3 length: 12 amino acids. Trimming pared 4 bases from V and 8 bases from J, leaving 9 bases between. Germline-derived CDR1 and CDR2 are SGHNT and YENEEA.